The clone carrying this T cell receptor (beta chain) was observed a single time. Profiled with immunoSEQ multiplex PCR; TCRdb holds only in-frame clones, not every one. The sample includes 120,000 to 150,000 clones, roughly 90% of them seen just once. This entry is derived from a study of control samples from healthy donors and cancer patients. V was clipped by 1 base and J by 5 bases, with 5 bases between them. CDR3 size: 13 residues. Germline-derived CDR1 and CDR2 are SGHTA and FQGNSA. The rearrangement joins TRBV7-2 to TRBJ1-4; D is undetermined. This TCR came from a man younger than 40 in good health. The sequenced sample consisted of blood. The CDR3: CASSLEGNEKLFF. The CDR3 DNA reads TGTGCCAGCAGCTTAGAAGGGAATGAAAAACTGTTTTTT.